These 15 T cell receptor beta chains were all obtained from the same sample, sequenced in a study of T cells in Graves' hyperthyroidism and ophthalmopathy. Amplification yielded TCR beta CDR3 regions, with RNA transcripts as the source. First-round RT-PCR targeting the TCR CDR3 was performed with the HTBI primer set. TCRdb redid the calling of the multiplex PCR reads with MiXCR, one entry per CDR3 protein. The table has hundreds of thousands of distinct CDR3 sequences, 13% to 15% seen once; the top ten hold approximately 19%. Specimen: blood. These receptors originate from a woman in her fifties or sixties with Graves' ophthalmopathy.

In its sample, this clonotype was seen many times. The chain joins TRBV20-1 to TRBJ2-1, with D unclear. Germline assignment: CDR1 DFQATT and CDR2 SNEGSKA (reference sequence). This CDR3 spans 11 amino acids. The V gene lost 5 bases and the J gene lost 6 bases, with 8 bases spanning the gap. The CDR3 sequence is CSAFIGNEQFF. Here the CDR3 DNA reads TGCAGTGCTTTCATAGGCAATGAGCAGTTCTTC.

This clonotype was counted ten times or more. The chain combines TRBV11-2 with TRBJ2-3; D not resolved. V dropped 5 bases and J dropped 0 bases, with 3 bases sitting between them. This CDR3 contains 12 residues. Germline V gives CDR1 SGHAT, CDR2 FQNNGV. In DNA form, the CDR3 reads TGTGCCAGCAGCCGGAGCACAGATACGCAGTATTTT. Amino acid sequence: CASSRSTDTQYF.

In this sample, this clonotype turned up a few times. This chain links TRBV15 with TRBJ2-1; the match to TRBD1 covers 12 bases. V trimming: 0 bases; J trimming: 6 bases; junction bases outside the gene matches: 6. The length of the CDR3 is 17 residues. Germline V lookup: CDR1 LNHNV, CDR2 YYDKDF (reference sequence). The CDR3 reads CATSRDKPGQGANEQFF. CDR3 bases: TGTGCCACCAGCAGAGATAAACCGGGACAGGGGGCCAATGAGCAGTTCTTC.

The CDR3, as DNA: TGTGCCAGCAGCCGGCGGGGGGAGGGGCTTGAAGCTTTCTTT. This sequence encodes CASSRRGEGLEAFF. This chain joins TRBV7-2 and TRBJ1-1; TRBD1 might be the D (5 bases). Germline V gene lookup returns CDR1 SGHTA and CDR2 FQGNSA. This CDR3 is 14 amino acids long. The V end lost 5 bases, the J end lost 7 bases, and 17 bases lay between the germline ends.

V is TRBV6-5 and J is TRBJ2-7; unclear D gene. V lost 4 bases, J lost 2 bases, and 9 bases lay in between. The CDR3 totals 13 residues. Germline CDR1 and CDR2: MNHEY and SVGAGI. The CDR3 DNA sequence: TGTGCCAGCAGTTTAGGGAAGGCCTACGAGCAGTACTTC. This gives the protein CASSLGKAYEQYF.

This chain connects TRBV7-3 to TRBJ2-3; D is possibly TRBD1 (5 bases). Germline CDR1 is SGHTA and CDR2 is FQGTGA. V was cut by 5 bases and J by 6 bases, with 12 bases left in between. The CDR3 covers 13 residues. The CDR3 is CASSQAQGDTQYF. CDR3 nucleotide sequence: TGTGCCAGCAGCCAGGCGCAGGGCGATACGCAGTATTTT.

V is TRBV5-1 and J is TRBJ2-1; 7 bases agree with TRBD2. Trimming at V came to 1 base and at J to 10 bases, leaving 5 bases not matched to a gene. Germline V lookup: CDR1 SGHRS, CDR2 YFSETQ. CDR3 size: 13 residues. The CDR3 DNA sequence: TGCGCCAGCAGCTTGCAGCGGGAAAGGGAGCAGTTCTTC. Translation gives CASSLQREREQFF.

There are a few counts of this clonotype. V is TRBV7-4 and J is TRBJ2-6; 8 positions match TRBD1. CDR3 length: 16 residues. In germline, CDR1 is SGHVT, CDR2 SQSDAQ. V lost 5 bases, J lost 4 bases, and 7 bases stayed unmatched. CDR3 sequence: CASSPWTGTGANVLTF. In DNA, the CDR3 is TGTGCCAGCAGCCCCTGGACAGGGACGGGGGCCAACGTCCTGACTTTC. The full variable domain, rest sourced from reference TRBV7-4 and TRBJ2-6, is GAGVSQSPRYKVAKRGRDVALRCDSISGHVTLYWYRQTLGQGSEVLTYSQSDAQRDKSGRPSGRFSAERPERSVSTLKIQRTEQGDSAVYLCASSPWTGTGANVLTFGAGSRLTVL.

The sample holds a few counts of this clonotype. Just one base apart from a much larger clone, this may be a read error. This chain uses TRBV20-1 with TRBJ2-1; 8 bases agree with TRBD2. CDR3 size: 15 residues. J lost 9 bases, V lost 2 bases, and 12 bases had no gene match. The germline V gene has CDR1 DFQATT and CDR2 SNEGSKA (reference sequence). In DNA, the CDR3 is TGCAGTGCTAGATCCACGGGAGGGTTATCGCGTGAGCAGTTCTTC. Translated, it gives CSARSTGGLSREQFF.

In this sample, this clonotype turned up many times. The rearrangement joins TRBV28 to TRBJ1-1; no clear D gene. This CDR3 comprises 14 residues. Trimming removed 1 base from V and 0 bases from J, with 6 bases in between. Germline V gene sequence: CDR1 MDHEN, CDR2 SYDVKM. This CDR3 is CASSLYGLNTEAFF. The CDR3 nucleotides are TGTGCCAGCAGTTTATATGGACTGAACACTGAAGCTTTCTTT.

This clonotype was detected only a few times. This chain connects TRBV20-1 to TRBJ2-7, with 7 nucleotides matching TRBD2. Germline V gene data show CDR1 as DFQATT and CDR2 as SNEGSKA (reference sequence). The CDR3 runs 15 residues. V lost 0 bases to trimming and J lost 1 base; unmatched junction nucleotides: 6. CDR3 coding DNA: TGCAGTGCTAGAGATCCAAGGACTAGATCCTACGAGCAGTACTTC. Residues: CSARDPRTRSYEQYF.

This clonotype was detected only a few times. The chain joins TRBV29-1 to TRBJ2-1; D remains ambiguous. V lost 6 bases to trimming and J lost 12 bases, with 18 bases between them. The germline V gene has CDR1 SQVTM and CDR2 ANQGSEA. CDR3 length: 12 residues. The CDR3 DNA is TGCAGCGTCCCACGGGCCACTACCGGGCAGTTCTTC. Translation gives CSVPRATTGQFF.

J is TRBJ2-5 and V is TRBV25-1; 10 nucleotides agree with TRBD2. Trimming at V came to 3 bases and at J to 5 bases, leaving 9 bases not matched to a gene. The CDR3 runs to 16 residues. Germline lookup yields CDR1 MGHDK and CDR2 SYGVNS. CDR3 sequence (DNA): TGTGCCAGCAGTGATAGGACGAGCGGGAGGGCGGAGACCCAGTACTTC. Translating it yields CASSDRTSGRAETQYF.

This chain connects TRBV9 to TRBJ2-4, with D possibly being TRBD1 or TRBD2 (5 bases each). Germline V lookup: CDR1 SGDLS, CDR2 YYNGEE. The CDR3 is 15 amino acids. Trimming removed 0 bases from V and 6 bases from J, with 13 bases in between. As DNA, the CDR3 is TGTGCCAGCAGCGTAGGGGCAGGGACCCTAAACATTCAGTACTTC. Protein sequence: CASSVGAGTLNIQYF.

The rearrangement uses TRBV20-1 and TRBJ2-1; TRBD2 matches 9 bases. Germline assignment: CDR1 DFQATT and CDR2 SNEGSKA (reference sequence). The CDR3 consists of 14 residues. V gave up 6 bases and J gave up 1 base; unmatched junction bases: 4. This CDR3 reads CSAQSGRSYNEQFF. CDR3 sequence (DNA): TGCAGTGCCCAGAGCGGGAGGTCCTACAATGAGCAGTTCTTC.